Included here is one T cell receptor beta chain sequence, with context. What it recognizes is unknown. The entry originates in a study of T-cell memory formation after mild COVID-19. The overall study: Clusters were largely donor specific. General study findings and limits: Among CD4+ contracting clones, most were CM and EM, and CD8+ ones EMRA.

Using its own MiXCR run on the 5' RACE reads, TCRdb lists one record per CDR3 protein. Of 470,000 or so distinct CDR3 sequences detected, around a quarter appear once; the ten largest clones hold around an eighth. This TCR was sampled from an adult woman who had mild COVID-19 (a few samples of this study predate the infection). Cell type and time point are not known. Input material: PBMCs or a T cell subset sorted from them (not recorded which).

CDR3 DNA sequence: TGTGCCAGCAGTTCCTCTAGCCTTGCCTACGAGCAGTACTTC. This translates into CASSSSSLAYEQYF. The V gene is TRBV12-3 or TRBV12-4, the J gene TRBJ2-7; tentatively, D is TRBD2 (5 bases). V was pared by 4 bases and J by 2 bases, with 12 bases between. The CDR3 is 14 amino acids.